The clone carrying this T cell receptor beta chain was seen a few times. These data are taken from a study of HIV-infected patients and healthy controls. TCRdb independently ran MiXCR on the 5' RACE reads; one entry per CDR3 protein. This table has some 67,000 distinct CDR3 sequences, 16% appearing once. The CDR3 length is 13 residues. The germline V and J ends were trimmed by 6 bases and 8 bases, with 17 bases remaining between them. Germline V gives CDR1 SGHNT, CDR2 YYREEE (reference sequence). The V gene is TRBV5-4, the J gene TRBJ1-2; D uncertain. The clonotype originates from a human donor in good health. Sequenced: CD4+ T cells from blood. CDR3 sequence reads: CASTNPRVRGYTF. CDR3 nucleotides: TGTGCCAGCACCAATCCGCGGGTGAGGGGCTACACCTTC.